This TCR beta chain derives from a study of blood T cell repertoires in COVID-19. Study at large: Researchers got acute and convalescent COVID-19 samples from the United States, Italy and Spain.

As originally analysed: Nucleated cell number was recorded as an estimate derived from reference gene primer amplification. Assay used: immunoSEQ multiplex PCR; TCRdb lists only in-frame clones, some missing. V and J calls and clone size are given by that table; D and trimming were obtained from the DNA. The sample lists about 150,000 clones, around 89% occurring once. The Seattle patients, enrolled during active infection, were followed longitudinally. V dropped 4 bases and J dropped 0; count of bases not matched to a gene: 3. The CDR3 spans 16 residues. Germline V gene sequence: CDR1 KGHDR, CDR2 SFDVKD.

This chain links TRBV24-1 with TRBJ2-1, with 9 bases fitting TRBD2. The sequence was collected from a man in his late teens or twenties with COVID-19, enrolled during active disease. Sequencing was performed on peripheral blood. The CDR3 reads CATSELAGDSYNEQFF. The DNA of the CDR3 is TGTGCCACCAGTGAATTAGCGGGAGACTCCTACAATGAGCAGTTCTTC.